What follows are 4 T cell receptor beta chains derived from one specimen sequenced in a study of blood T cell repertoires in COVID-19. Only in-frame clones appear in the TCRdb table, and some are missing; sequencing was by immunoSEQ multiplex PCR. This repertoire shows some 66,000 clones, 85% to 90% found once; its top ten account for around 8%. Specimen: peripheral blood. The receptors were gathered from a human donor with active COVID-19. The donor label of this sample is uncertain.

This chain connects TRBV13 to TRBJ2-7; the match to TRBD2 covers 13 bases. J lost 0 bases, V lost 2 bases, and 1 base had no gene match. Germline assignment: CDR1 PRHDT and CDR2 FYEKMQ (reference sequence). This CDR3 comprises 16 residues. Written as DNA, the CDR3 is TGTGCCAGCAGCTTAAGACTAGCGGGGGGCTCCTACGAGCAGTACTTC. Its protein product is CASSLRLAGGSYEQYF.

As concerns this clone: Other DNA sequences of this sample code for an identical CDR3. In DNA form, the CDR3 reads TGCGCCAGCAGCTTGGGGACAGGCACCTACGAGCAGTACTTC. It codes for CASSLGTGTYEQYF. The chain links TRBV5-1 to TRBJ2-7, with 7 bases that match TRBD1. Germline V CDR1 and CDR2: SGHRS, YFSETQ. V trimming: 0 bases; J trimming: 2 bases; junction bases outside the gene matches: 2. The CDR3 totals 14 residues.

The rearrangement links TRBV27 to TRBJ2-1, with TRBD2 as a possible D gene (6 bases). The CDR3 is 16 residues long. CDR1 is MNHEY and CDR2 is SMNVEV in the germline V gene (reference sequence). V was clipped by 5 bases and J by 4 bases, with 18 bases between them. CDR3 protein: CASSPFVRGTYNEQFF. The CDR3 DNA sequence: TGTGCCAGCAGTCCCTTCGTCCGGGGGACTTACAATGAGCAGTTCTTC.

This chain links TRBV5-1 with TRBJ1-1, with TRBD1 identical over 7 bases. Germline V gives CDR1 SGHRS, CDR2 YFSETQ. J was trimmed by 6 bases and V by 5 bases; bases with no gene match: 10. CDR3 length: 14 amino acids. In DNA form, the CDR3 reads TGCGCCAGCAGGGAGACAGGGCCGGGCTCTGAAGCTTTCTTT. Amino acid sequence: CASRETGPGSEAFF.